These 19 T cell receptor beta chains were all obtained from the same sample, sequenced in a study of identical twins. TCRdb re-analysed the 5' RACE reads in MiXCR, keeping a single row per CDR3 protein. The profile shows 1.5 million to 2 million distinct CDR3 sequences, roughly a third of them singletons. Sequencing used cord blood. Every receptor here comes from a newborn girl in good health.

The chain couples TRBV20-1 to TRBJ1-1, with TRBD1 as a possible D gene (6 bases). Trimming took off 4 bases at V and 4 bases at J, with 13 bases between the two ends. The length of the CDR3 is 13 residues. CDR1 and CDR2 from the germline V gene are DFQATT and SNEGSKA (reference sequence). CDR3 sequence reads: CSATWGLSTEAFF. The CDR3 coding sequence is TGCAGTGCTACGTGGGGGCTAAGCACTGAAGCTTTCTTT.

The CDR3 nucleotides read TGTGCCAGCAGCTTAGCGGGGCCGGGGCCCGGAAGGTACAATGAGCAGTTCTTC. Translated, it gives CASSLAGPGPGRYNEQFF. This chain links TRBV7-9 with TRBJ2-1, with D perhaps given as TRBD1 or TRBD2 (5 bases each). Trimming stripped 0 bases from V and 4 bases from J, with 19 bases between. This CDR3 has 18 amino acids. Germline CDR1 reads SEHNR; CDR2 reads FQNEAQ (reference sequence).

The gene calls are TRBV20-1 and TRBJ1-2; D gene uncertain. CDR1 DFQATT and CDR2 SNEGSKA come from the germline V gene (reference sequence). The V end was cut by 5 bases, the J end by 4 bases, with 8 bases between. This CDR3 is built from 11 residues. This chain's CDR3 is CSADISYGYTF. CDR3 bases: TGCAGTGCTGACATCTCCTATGGCTACACCTTC.

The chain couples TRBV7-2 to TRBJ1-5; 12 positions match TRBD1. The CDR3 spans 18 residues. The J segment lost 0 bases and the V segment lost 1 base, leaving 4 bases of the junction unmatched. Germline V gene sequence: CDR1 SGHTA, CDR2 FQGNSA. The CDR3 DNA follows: TGTGCCAGCAGCTTAGGGGACAGGGGGCAATATAGCAATCAGCCCCAGCATTTT. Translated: CASSLGDRGQYSNQPQHF.

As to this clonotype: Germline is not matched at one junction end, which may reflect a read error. In DNA, the CDR3 is TGTGCCTCCAGCAGAGAAGGGGGAGTCACAGATACGCAGTATTTT. This sequence encodes CASSREGGVTDTQYF. V and J are TRBV15 and TRBJ2-3, with a tentative D call TRBD1 (6 bases). From germline, CDR1 is LNHNV and CDR2 YYDKDF (reference sequence). This CDR3 is 15 amino acids long.

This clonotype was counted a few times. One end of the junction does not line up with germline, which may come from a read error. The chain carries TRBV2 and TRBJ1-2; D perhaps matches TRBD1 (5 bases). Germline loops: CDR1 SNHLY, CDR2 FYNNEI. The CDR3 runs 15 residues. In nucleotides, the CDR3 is TGTTCCAGCAGTCCCCGAGGGGCCTCTAACTATGGCTACACCTTC. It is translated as CSSSPRGASNYGYTF.

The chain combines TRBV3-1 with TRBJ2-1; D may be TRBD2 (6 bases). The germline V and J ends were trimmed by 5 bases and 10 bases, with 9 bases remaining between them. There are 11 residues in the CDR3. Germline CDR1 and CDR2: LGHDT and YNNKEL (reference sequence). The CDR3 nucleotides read TGTGCCAGCAGCATGCTAGCGGAGCAGTTCTTC. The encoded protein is CASSMLAEQFF.

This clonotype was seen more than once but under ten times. CDR3 nucleotides: TGTGCCAGCAGCTTGCCAAGTTATCAGGAAAAACTGTTTTTT. Protein sequence: CASSLPSYQEKLFF. The J gene is TRBJ1-4, the V gene TRBV7-9, with D uncertain. V lost 3 bases, J lost 8 bases, and 13 bases lay in between. This CDR3 has 14 amino acids. Germline values: CDR1 SEHNR, CDR2 FQNEAQ (reference sequence).

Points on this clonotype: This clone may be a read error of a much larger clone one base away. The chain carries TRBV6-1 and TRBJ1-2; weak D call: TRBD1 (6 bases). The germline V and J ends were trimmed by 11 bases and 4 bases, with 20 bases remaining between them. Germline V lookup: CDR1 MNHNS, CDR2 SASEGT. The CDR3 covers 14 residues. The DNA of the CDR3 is TGTGCCGCCCCTCGGACAGAAGGATCCTATGGCTACACCTTC. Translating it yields CAAPRTEGSYGYTF.

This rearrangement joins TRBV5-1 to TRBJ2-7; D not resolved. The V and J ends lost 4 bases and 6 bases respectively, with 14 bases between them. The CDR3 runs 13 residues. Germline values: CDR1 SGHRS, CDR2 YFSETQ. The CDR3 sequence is CASSENKPGEQYF. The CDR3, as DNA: TGCGCCAGCAGCGAAAATAAGCCGGGCGAGCAGTACTTC.

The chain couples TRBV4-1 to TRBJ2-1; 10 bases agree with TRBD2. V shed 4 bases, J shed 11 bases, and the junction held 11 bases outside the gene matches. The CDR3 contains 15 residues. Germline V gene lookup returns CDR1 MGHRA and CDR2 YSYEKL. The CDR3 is CASSRFLAGEGKQFF. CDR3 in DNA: TGCGCCAGCAGCCGCTTCCTAGCGGGAGAAGGCAAGCAGTTCTTC.

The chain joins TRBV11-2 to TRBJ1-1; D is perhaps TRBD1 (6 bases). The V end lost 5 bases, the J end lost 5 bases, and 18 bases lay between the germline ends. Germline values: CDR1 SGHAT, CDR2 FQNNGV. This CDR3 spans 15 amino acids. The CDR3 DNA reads TGTGCCAGCAGCAGATCGACAGGCGGTGTGACTGAAGCTTTCTTT. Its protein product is CASSRSTGGVTEAFF.

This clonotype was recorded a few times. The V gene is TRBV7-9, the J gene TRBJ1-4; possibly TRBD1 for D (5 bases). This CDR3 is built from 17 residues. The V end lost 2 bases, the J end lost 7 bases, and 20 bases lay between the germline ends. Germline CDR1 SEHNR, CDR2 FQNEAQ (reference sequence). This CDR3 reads CASSLSWQGSVVEKLFF. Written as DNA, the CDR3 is TGTGCCAGCAGCTTAAGCTGGCAGGGAAGTGTCGTTGAAAAACTGTTTTTT.

CDR3 in DNA: TGTGCCAGCAGTTACCTTGGGACAGGAAACACCATATATTTT. Protein product: CASSYLGTGNTIYF. This chain links TRBV6-5 with TRBJ1-3; a possible D gene is TRBD1 (6 bases). Germline V gene lookup returns CDR1 MNHEY and CDR2 SVGAGI. V was cut by 2 bases and J by 4 bases, with 9 bases left in between. CDR3 length: 14 amino acids.

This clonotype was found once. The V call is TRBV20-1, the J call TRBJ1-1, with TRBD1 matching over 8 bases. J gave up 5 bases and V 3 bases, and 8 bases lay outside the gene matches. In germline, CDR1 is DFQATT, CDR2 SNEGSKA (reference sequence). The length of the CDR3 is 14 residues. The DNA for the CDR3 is TGCAGTGCTAGCCGGGACAGGACGAGGACTGAAGCTTTCTTT. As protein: CSASRDRTRTEAFF.

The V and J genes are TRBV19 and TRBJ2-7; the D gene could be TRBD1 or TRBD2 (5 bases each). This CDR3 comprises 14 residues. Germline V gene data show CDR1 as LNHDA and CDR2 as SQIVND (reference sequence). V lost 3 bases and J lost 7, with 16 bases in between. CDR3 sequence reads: CASSIPREHNEQYF. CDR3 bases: TGTGCCAGTAGTATCCCCAGGGAGCACAATGAGCAGTACTTC.

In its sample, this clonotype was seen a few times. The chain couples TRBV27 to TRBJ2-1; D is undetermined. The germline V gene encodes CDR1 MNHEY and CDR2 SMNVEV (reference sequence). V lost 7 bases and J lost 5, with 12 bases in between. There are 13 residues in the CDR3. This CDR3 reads CASTERFHNEQFF. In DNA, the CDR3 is TGTGCCAGCACGGAGCGATTCCACAATGAGCAGTTCTTC.

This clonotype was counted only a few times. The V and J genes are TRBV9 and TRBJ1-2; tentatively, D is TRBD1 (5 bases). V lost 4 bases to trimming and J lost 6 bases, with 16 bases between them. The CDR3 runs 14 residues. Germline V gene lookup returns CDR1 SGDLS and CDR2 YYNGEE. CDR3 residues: CASSTRDGEDGYTF. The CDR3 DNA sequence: TGTGCCAGCAGCACCCGGGACGGTGAGGATGGCTACACCTTC.

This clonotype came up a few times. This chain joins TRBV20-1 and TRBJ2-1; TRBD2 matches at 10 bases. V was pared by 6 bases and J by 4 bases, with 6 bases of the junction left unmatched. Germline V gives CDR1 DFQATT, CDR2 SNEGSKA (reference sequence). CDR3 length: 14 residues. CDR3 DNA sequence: TGCAGTGCAGGGGGGACTAGCGTTTACAATGAGCAGTTCTTC. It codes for CSAGGTSVYNEQFF.